The 16 T cell receptor beta chains below were found in one sample sequenced in a study of blood T cell repertoires in COVID-19. Profiling relied on immunoSEQ multiplex PCR, and the TCRdb table lists in-frame clones only, not all of them. The data show approximately 97,000 clones, approximately 85% seen once. Material for sequencing was peripheral blood. The receptors were gathered from a human donor in a cohort sampled during active COVID-19.

The chain employs TRBV6-5 and TRBJ2-1, with 13 bases fitting TRBD2. Germline V gene sequence: CDR1 MNHEY, CDR2 SVGAGI. V gave up 4 bases and J gave up 8 bases; unmatched junction bases: 8. There are 16 residues in the CDR3. CDR3 sequence (DNA): TGTGCCAGCAGTTCTCCAAGGACTAGCGGGAGCTATGAGCAGTTCTTC. This sequence encodes CASSSPRTSGSYEQFF.

The chain links TRBV3-1 (or the pseudogene TRBV3-2) to TRBJ2-1; 15 nucleotides line up with TRBD2. J gave up 11 bases and V 3 bases, and 2 bases lay outside the gene matches. The CDR3 runs to 14 residues. Per the germline V gene, CDR1 is LGHDT and CDR2 is YNNKEL (reference sequence). The CDR3 DNA is TGTGCCAGCAGCCACGGACTAGCGGGAGGGCAGCAGTTCTTC. Translation: CASSHGLAGGQQFF.

The chain carries TRBV5-1 and TRBJ1-2; D uncertain. Germline CDR1 reads SGHRS; CDR2 reads YFSETQ. This CDR3 region has 14 residues. The V and J ends lost 5 bases and 0 bases respectively, with 11 bases between them. CDR3 sequence: CASSWSQANYGYTF. CDR3 in DNA: TGCGCCAGCAGTTGGAGTCAAGCTAACTATGGCTACACCTTC.

V and J are TRBV19 and TRBJ1-1; no firm D call. Germline values: CDR1 LNHDA, CDR2 SQIVND (reference sequence). The V end lost 4 bases, the J end lost 1 base, and 13 bases lay between the germline ends. The CDR3 has 15 amino acids. CDR3 amino acids: CASSRPSTWNTEAFF. CDR3 coding DNA: TGTGCCAGTAGTAGGCCGTCCACGTGGAACACTGAAGCTTTCTTT.

The chain joins TRBV4-3 to TRBJ2-7, with TRBD2 matching 7 bases. Germline lookup yields CDR1 LGHNA and CDR2 YSLEER. With V trimmed by 0 bases and J by 6 bases, 8 bases remained unmatched. The CDR3 is 15 residues long. In DNA form, the CDR3 reads TGCGCCAGCAGCCAAGATTTGGGGAGGGGTCGCGAGCAGTACTTC. Its protein product is CASSQDLGRGREQYF.

The chain is built from TRBV12-3 or TRBV12-4 and TRBJ2-2; D remains unclear. CDR3 length equals 12 residues. V lost 9 bases to trimming and J lost 6 bases, with 11 bases between them. CDR3 nucleotide sequence: TGTGCCAGTTTCGGTCGTCCCGGGGAGCTGTTTTTT. As protein: CASFGRPGELFF.

This rearrangement joins TRBV12-3 or TRBV12-4 to TRBJ2-7, with D perhaps TRBD1 (6 bases). The germline V and J ends were trimmed by 6 bases and 7 bases, with 16 bases remaining between them. This CDR3 contains 13 residues. The CDR3 region has the DNA TGTGCCAGCAGCGCTATCCAAGGGGGAGAGCAGTACTTC. Translating gives CASSAIQGGEQYF.

The chain employs TRBV2 and TRBJ1-2; 9 nucleotides line up with TRBD1. CDR1 and CDR2 from the germline V gene are SNHLY and FYNNEI. The V gene end was trimmed by 6 bases and the J gene end by 8 bases; junction bases not matched to a gene: 16. This CDR3 has 16 amino acids. The CDR3 bases are TGTGCCAGCAGCACCGGGACAGGGATATCCAAAGGGGGCTACACCTTC. Translation gives CASSTGTGISKGGYTF.

The genes are TRBV27 and TRBJ1-1; 10 nucleotides match TRBD1. Germline lookup yields CDR1 MNHEY and CDR2 SMNVEV (reference sequence). The CDR3 loop spans 14 amino acids. The junction had 7 bases not matched to a gene; V was cut back by 5 bases and J by 7 bases. CDR3 sequence reads: CASSLRQGAIEAFF. The CDR3 DNA reads TGTGCCAGCAGTCTCAGACAGGGGGCGATTGAAGCTTTCTTT.

This clone was counted once. The chain is built from TRBV7-2 and TRBJ2-7; no definite D call. V was cut by 5 bases and J by 0 bases, with 5 bases left in between. Germline V gene sequence: CDR1 SGHTA, CDR2 FQGNSA. The CDR3 has 12 amino acids. This CDR3 reads CASSPSSYEQYF. The CDR3 DNA sequence: TGTGCCAGCAGCCCGAGCTCCTACGAGCAGTACTTC. The entire variable domain, with the rest obtained from reference TRBV7-2 and TRBJ2-7, is as follows: GAGVSQSPSNKVTEKGKDVELRCDPISGHTALYWYRQSLGQGLEFLIYFQGNSAPDKSGLPSDRFSAERTGGSVSTLTIQRTQQEDSAVYLCASSPSSYEQYFGPGTRLTVT.

This clone was observed once. The gene calls are TRBV30 and TRBJ1-3; D ambiguous. CDR3 size: 14 residues. Looked up from germline, CDR1 is GTSNPN and CDR2 is SVGIG (reference sequence). V lost 0 bases and J 4 bases, leaving 10 bases between the germline ends. CDR3 region: CAWSVRREGNTIYF. The CDR3, as DNA: TGTGCCTGGAGTGTTAGAAGGGAGGGAAACACCATATATTTT.

The chain links TRBV2 to TRBJ1-4; unclear D gene. V gave up 1 base and J gave up 8 bases, with 14 bases separating them. Germline values: CDR1 SNHLY, CDR2 FYNNEI. This CDR3 comprises 15 residues. The CDR3 spells CASSEVLALREKLFF. Written as DNA, the CDR3 is TGTGCCAGCAGTGAAGTACTGGCTTTGAGGGAAAAACTGTTTTTT.

The rearrangement links TRBV9 to TRBJ2-3; TRBD2 might be the D (6 bases). The CDR3 is made up of 14 amino acids. V shed 3 bases and J shed 5 bases, with 13 bases lying between them. Germline assignment: CDR1 SGDLS and CDR2 YYNGEE. The DNA for the CDR3 is TGTGCCAGCAGCGGGTGGGAGGCGAAAGATACGCAGTATTTT. Its protein is CASSGWEAKDTQYF.

The table lists this clone with a few counts. This chain joins TRBV5-1 and TRBJ2-2; the D gene is possibly TRBD2 (7 bases). Trimming took off 3 bases at V and 3 bases at J, with 12 bases between the two ends. CDR3 length equals 15 residues. Germline CDR1 is SGHRS and CDR2 is YFSETQ. The DNA for the CDR3 is TGCGCCAGCAGCTGGGGGGGCGCGGACACCGGGGAGCTGTTTTTT. Amino acid sequence: CASSWGGADTGELFF.

The gene calls are TRBV4-3 and TRBJ1-1, with no clear D. CDR1 and CDR2 from the germline V gene are LGHNA and YSLEER. The CDR3 extends over 14 amino acids. Trimming removed 6 bases at V and 1 base at J, with 12 bases between. The CDR3 sequence is CASSPRAGNTEAFF. The CDR3, as DNA: TGCGCCAGCAGTCCTAGGGCGGGGAACACTGAAGCTTTCTTT.

This chain joins TRBV7-2 and TRBJ2-7; 7 nucleotides match TRBD1. The CDR3 covers 15 residues. V lost 4 bases and J lost 3; bases outside the gene matches: 9. The germline V gene has CDR1 SGHTA and CDR2 FQGNSA. Here the CDR3 reads CASSSPPGQNYEQYF. The CDR3 DNA reads as TGTGCCAGCAGCTCCCCCCCGGGACAGAACTACGAGCAGTACTTC.